This T cell receptor beta chain is from a study of cytomegalovirus exposure and HLA in healthy donors. The study, taken as a whole, reports: A later analysis linked a missense variant in DCLRE1C to the trimming of TCR beta V and J genes. Highly shared variants forming one cluster were likely a sequencing artifact.

The CDR3 extends over 16 amino acids. Germline V lookup: CDR1 MNHEY, CDR2 SMNVEV (reference sequence). With V trimmed by 3 bases and J by 6 bases, 3 bases remained unmatched. The donors comprised healthy bone marrow donors. As to this clone: Its antigen is unknown.

In the PCR, 60 Vbeta and 13 Jbeta primers were used. TCRdb keeps only in-frame clones here, not all; method: immunoSEQ multiplex PCR. The table has about 130,000 clones, approximately 80% seen once. The receptor comes from a man aged 35-49 years in good health and CMV-seronegative. This chain connects TRBV27 to TRBJ2-3; 16 nucleotides match TRBD2. The sample was PBMCs. The CDR3 DNA reads TGTGCCAGCAGTTTCGGGACTAGCGGGGGGGCGGATACGCAGTATTTT. This encodes CASSFGTSGGADTQYF.